Each of the 11 T cell receptor beta chains below was sequenced from the same sample in a study of regulatory T cells in long-lasting Graves disease (dated by TCRdb to the early 2020s). Libraries came from multiplex PCR. The listed sequencing device is Illumina HiSeq 4000. CDR3 regions were amplified by Arm-PCR with iRepertoire HTBI primers to construct TCR beta libraries. TCRdb reran the public reads through fastp at Q25 and MiXCR, keeping productive beta chains. For every CDR3 protein sequence, its rows merge into one entry that carries the most common genes and DNA. This sample has hundreds of thousands of distinct CDR3 sequences in its table, and about a sixth of those were observed once. In total, the top ten clones hold about 10% of the sample. The sample's time point label, in plain terms: newly diagnosed GD, antithyroid drugs for less than 3 months. For both TCR sequencing and RNA sequencing, RNA was extracted from PBMCs using TRIzol.

These data also featured in a second study, about T cells in Graves' hyperthyroidism and ophthalmopathy.

Sequenced here: peripheral blood mononuclear cells (PBMCs), sampled at new diagnosis, from a patient treated with antithyroid drugs. These TCRs come from a woman aged 30 to 39 with Graves disease. Donor details come from another sample of the same person, matched by shared clones.

The chain employs TRBV10-3 and TRBJ2-7, with 11 bases that match TRBD2. V trimming: 6 bases; J trimming: 7 bases; junction bases outside the gene matches: 14. The CDR3 consists of 16 residues. Germline V gene data show CDR1 as ENHRY and CDR2 as SYGVKD. The CDR3 loop reads CAISTSGSGTSNEQYF. CDR3 bases: TGTGCCATCAGCACTAGCGGGAGCGGTACATCAAATGAGCAGTACTTC.

This clonotype showed up just a few times. This chain connects TRBV6-1 to TRBJ1-6, with 9 bases identical to TRBD1. The trim removed 8 bases at V and 5 bases at J, leaving 1 base unmatched. Germline loops: CDR1 MNHNS, CDR2 SASEGT. The CDR3 consists of 13 residues. CDR3 nucleotide sequence: TGTGCCAGCCGGGACAGGGATAATTCACCCCTCCACTTT. This encodes CASRDRDNSPLHF.

This clonotype showed up just a few times. This chain's CDR3 is CASSMTDANYGYTF. The CDR3 coding sequence is TGTGCCAGCAGCATGACAGACGCTAACTATGGCTACACCTTC. The chain uses TRBV28 and TRBJ1-2, with a weak D call TRBD1 (5 bases). Deletions cut 6 bases from V and 0 bases from J, with 11 bases between. The CDR3 has 14 amino acids. Germline CDR1 and CDR2: MDHEN and SYDVKM.

Of note for this clonotype: This likely stems from a read error, as it lies one base from a far larger clone. The V call is TRBV5-1, the J call TRBJ2-3, with TRBD1 as a possible D gene (5 bases). The CDR3 consists of 15 residues. Germline V gene sequence: CDR1 SGHRS, CDR2 YFSETQ. The CDR3 sequence is CASRAQGIHTDTQYF. CDR3 nucleotide sequence: TGTGCCAGCAGAGCTCAGGGTATCCACACAGATACGCAGTATTTT.

This clonotype was counted many times. V usage is TRBV20-1 and J usage is TRBJ2-1, with D perhaps matching TRBD2 (5 bases). This CDR3 contains 11 residues. V lost 6 bases to trimming and J lost 5 bases, with 8 bases between them. Germline CDR1 and CDR2: DFQATT and SNEGSKA (reference sequence). This CDR3 is CSARLNNEQFF. The CDR3 nucleotides are TGCAGTGCCAGACTAAACAATGAGCAGTTCTTC.

The chain recombines TRBV6-2 or TRBV6-3 with TRBJ2-4, with D unresolved. Germline assignment: CDR1 MNHEY and CDR2 SVGEGT. This CDR3 spans 13 amino acids. The germline V and J ends were trimmed by 5 bases and 0 bases, with 5 bases remaining between them. The CDR3 here is CASSALAKNIQYF. The DNA of the CDR3 is TGTGCCAGCAGTGCCCTAGCCAAAAACATTCAGTACTTC.

The gene calls are TRBV30 and TRBJ1-6, with TRBD1 as a possible D gene (6 bases). This CDR3 has 14 residues. Per the germline V gene, CDR1 is GTSNPN and CDR2 is SVGIG (reference sequence). Between the trimmed V and J ends, which lost 2 bases and 6 bases, there was a span of 11 bases. The DNA for the CDR3 is TGTGCCTGGAGTACAGGGAACGCTAATTCACCCCTCCACTTT. Its protein product is CAWSTGNANSPLHF.

This rearrangement joins TRBV29-1 to TRBJ2-2; 7 bases are a match to TRBD1. This CDR3 has 13 amino acids. From germline, CDR1 is SQVTM and CDR2 ANQGSEA. J gave up 10 bases and V 5 bases, and 10 bases lay outside the gene matches. The CDR3 DNA follows: TGCAGCGTTAACAGGGGTGTGGGCCCGGAGCTGTTTTTT. Translated: CSVNRGVGPELFF.

This clonotype was seen repeatedly, ten times or more. This chain uses TRBV20-1 with TRBJ2-1, with TRBD2 identical over 13 bases. CDR3 length: 14 amino acids. J gave up 4 bases and V 5 bases, and 2 bases lay outside the gene matches. Germline CDR1 reads DFQATT; CDR2 reads SNEGSKA (reference sequence). CDR3 amino acids: CSALGLAGYNEQFF. Here the CDR3 DNA reads TGCAGTGCTTTGGGACTAGCGGGGTACAATGAGCAGTTCTTC.

The sample holds one count of this clonotype. The chain links TRBV19 to TRBJ2-3; D not certain. This CDR3 spans 12 amino acids. The germline gives CDR1 LNHDA, CDR2 SQIVND (reference sequence). Trimming removed 3 bases from V and 6 bases from J, with 7 bases in between. The CDR3 DNA reads TGTGCCAGTAGTATGAGAGCTGATACGCAGTATTTT. Translated: CASSMRADTQYF.

This clonotype has a count of ten or more. Written as DNA, the CDR3 is TGCAGTGCCACGACAGATCCGAACACTGAAGCTTTCTTT. Translated: CSATTDPNTEAFF. The chain links TRBV20-1 to TRBJ1-1; TRBD1 is a possible D gene (5 bases). Trimming removed 6 bases from V and 1 base from J, with 12 bases in between. CDR3 size: 13 residues. CDR1 DFQATT and CDR2 SNEGSKA come from the germline V gene (reference sequence).